This T cell receptor beta chain was recorded in a study of cytomegalovirus exposure and HLA in healthy donors. About the research overall: Approximately 81% of around 390 genotyped donors fell in the Caucasian-associated ancestry cluster. Study results and caveats: When presence/absence was analysed, sequencing depth was taken to be roughly uniform across donors. After further analysis at a later stage, roughly 15,000 TCR beta sequences were associated with HLA alleles at 0.05 false discovery rate. CMV serostatus was the only immune exposure information that was available.

About this clone: What it recognizes is unknown.

This CDR3 is 14 amino acids long. V shed 5 bases, J shed 4 bases, and the junction held 7 bases outside the gene matches. The germline V gene encodes CDR1 MNHEY and CDR2 SVGAGI. The PCR employed 60 Vbeta primers together with 13 Jbeta primers. Only in-frame clones appear in the TCRdb table, and some are missing; sequencing was by immunoSEQ multiplex PCR. The data contain fewer than 250,000 clones, around 86% of them seen just once; the ten biggest clones take up 1.5% to 2%. This receptor was identified in a woman between 18 and 30 years old in good health and CMV-seronegative. Material for sequencing was PBMCs. This sequence joins TRBV6-5 and TRBJ1-2, with 7 bases lining up with TRBD1. The CDR3 DNA sequence: TGTGCCAGCAGTCAACAGACAGGGTCCTATGGCTACACCTTC. Protein: CASSQQTGSYGYTF.